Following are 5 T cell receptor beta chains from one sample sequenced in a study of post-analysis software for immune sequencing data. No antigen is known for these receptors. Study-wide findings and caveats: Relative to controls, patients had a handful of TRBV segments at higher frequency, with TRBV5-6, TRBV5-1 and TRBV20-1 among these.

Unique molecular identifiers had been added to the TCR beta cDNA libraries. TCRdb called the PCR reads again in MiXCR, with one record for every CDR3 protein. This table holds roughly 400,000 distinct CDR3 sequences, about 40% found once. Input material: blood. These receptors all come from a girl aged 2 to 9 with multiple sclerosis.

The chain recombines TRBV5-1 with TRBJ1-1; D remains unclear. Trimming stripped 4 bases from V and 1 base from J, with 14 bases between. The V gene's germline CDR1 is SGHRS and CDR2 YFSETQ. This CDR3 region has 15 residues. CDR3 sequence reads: CASSLLTVPNTEAFF. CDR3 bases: TGCGCCAGCAGCCTCTTGACCGTTCCGAACACTGAAGCTTTCTTT.

The CDR3 is CASSQNSRDTEAFF. The CDR3 coding sequence is TGCGCCAGCAGCCAAAACAGCCGCGACACTGAAGCTTTCTTT. The V gene is TRBV4-1, the J gene TRBJ1-1; D is uncertain. There are 14 residues in the CDR3. Germline loops: CDR1 MGHRA, CDR2 YSYEKL. Trimming stripped 2 bases from V and 3 bases from J, with 10 bases between.

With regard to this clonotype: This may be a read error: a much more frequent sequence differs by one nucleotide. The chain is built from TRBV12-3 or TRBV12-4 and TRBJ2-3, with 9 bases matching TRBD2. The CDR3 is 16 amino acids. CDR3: CASSFRAGGRSDAQYF. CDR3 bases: TGTGCCAGCAGTTTTAGGGCGGGGGGGCGGTCAGATGCGCAGTATTTT.

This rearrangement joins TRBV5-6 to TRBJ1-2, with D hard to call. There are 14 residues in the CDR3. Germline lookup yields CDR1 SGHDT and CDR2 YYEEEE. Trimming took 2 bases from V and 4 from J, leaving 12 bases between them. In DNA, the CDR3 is TGTGCCAGCAGCTTATTTTCCCCTTCCTATGGCTACACCTTC. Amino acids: CASSLFSPSYGYTF.

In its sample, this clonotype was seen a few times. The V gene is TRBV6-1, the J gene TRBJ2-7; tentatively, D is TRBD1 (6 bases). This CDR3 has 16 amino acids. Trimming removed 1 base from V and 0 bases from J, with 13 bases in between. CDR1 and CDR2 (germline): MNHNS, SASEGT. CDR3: CASSEGLRDISYEQYF. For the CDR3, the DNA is TGTGCCAGCAGTGAAGGCCTCCGGGACATCTCCTACGAGCAGTACTTC.